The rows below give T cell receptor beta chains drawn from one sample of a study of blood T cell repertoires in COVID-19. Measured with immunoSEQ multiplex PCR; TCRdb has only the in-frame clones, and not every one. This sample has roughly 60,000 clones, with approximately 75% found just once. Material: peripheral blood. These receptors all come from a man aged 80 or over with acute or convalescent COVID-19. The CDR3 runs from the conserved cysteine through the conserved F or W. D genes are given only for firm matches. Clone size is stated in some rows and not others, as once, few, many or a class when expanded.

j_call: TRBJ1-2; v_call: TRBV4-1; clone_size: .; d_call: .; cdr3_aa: CASSQEGGTGYGYTF; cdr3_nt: TGCGCCAGCAGCCAAGAGGGAGGGACGGGTTATGGCTACACCTTC
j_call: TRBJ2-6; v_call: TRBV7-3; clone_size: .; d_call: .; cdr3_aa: CASSLAGFSSGANVLTF; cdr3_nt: TGTGCCAGCAGCCTCGCAGGGTTTAGCTCTGGGGCCAACGTCCTGACTTTC
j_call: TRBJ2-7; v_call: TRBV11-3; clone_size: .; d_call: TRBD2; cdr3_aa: CASSPRTSGGQEQYF; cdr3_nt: TGTGCCAGCAGCCCCCGGACTAGCGGGGGGCAGGAGCAGTACTTC
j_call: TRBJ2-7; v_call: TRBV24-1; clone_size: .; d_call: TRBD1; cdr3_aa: CATSDLQILGDRGQTYEQYF; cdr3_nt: TGTGCCACCAGTGATTTGCAAATCTTAGGGGATAGGGGACAGACTTACGAGCAGTACTTC
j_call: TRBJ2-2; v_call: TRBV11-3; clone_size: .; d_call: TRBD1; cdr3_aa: CASSLGDRANTGELFF; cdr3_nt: TGTGCCAGCAGCTTAGGGGACAGGGCGAACACCGGGGAGCTGTTTTTT
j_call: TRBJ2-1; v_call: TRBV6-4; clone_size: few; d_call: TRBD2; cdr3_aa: CASSAEGLAYNEQFF; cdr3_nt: TGTGCCAGCAGTGCCGAGGGACTAGCTTACAATGAGCAGTTCTTC
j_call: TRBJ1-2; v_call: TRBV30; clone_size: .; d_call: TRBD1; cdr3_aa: CAWSPDRGLYGYTF; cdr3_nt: TGTGCCTGGAGTCCGGACAGGGGATTATATGGCTACACCTTC
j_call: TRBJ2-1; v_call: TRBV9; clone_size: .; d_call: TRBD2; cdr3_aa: CASSVAGGLAGGRNEQFF; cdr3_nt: TGTGCCAGCAGCGTAGCTGGTGGACTAGCGGGGGGTAGGAATGAGCAGTTCTTC
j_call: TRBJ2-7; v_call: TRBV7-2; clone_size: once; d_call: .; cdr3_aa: CASSLAKGLEQYF; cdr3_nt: TGTGCCAGCAGCTTAGCAAAGGGGCTCGAGCAGTACTTC
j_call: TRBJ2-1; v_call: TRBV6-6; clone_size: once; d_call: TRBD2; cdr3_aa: CASSLAGGVNEQFF; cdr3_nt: TGTGCCAGCAGCCTAGCGGGGGGGGTCAATGAGCAGTTCTTC
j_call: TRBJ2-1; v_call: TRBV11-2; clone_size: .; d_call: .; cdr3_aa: CASSVGGHAGPLGFF; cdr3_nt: TGTGCCAGCAGCGTGGGTGGGCATGCGGGCCCCCTAGGTTTCTTC
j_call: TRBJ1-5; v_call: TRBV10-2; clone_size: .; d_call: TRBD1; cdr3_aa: CASNQGANQPQHF; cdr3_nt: TGCGCCAGCAACCAGGGGGCCAATCAGCCCCAGCATTTT
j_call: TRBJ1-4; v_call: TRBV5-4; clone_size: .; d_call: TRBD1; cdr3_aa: CASSARDRNEKLFF; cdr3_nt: TGTGCCAGCAGCGCCCGGGACAGAAATGAAAAACTGTTTTTT
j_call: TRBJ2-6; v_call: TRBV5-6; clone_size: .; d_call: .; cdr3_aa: CASSGDLGGANVLTF; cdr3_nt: TGTGCCAGCAGCGGTGACTTGGGTGGGGCCAACGTCCTGACTTTC